Shown below are 14 T cell receptor beta chains from a single sample sequenced in a study of T cells in Graves' hyperthyroidism and ophthalmopathy. TCR beta CDR3 regions were amplified from RNA transcripts. The TCR CDR3 first-round RT-PCR relied on the HTBI primer set. TCRdb analysed the multiplex PCR reads with MiXCR anew, one entry per CDR3 protein. The table has approximately 560,000 distinct CDR3 sequences, roughly 14% seen once. The specimen was blood. All receptors derive from a woman in her 30s with Graves' hyperthyroidism.

In this sample, this clonotype turned up a few times. This chain uses TRBV20-1 with TRBJ2-3; D is unresolved. Trimming removed 6 bases at V and 2 bases at J, with 12 bases between. In germline, CDR1 is DFQATT, CDR2 SNEGSKA (reference sequence). The CDR3 loop spans 13 amino acids. The DNA for the CDR3 is TGCAGTGCCCAAAGACTTAACACAGATACGCAGTATTTT. This gives the protein CSAQRLNTDTQYF.

The table lists this clonotype with many counts. This sequence joins TRBV6-1 and TRBJ1-6; D is possibly TRBD1 (6 bases). The CDR3 is 15 residues long. V lost 6 bases, J lost 5 bases, and 14 bases lay in between. Germline loops: CDR1 MNHNS, CDR2 SASEGT. DNA of the CDR3: TGTGCCAGCAGCGCCACGACAGGAGATAATTCACCCCTCCACTTT. Protein: CASSATTGDNSPLHF.

The chain is built from TRBV7-9 and TRBJ1-6, with TRBD1 matching 8 bases. V lost 4 bases and J lost 1; bases outside the gene matches: 9. Germline values: CDR1 SEHNR, CDR2 FQNEAQ (reference sequence). CDR3 size: 18 residues. This CDR3 reads CASSSTAGGWSYNSPLHF. DNA of the CDR3: TGTGCCAGCAGCTCGACCGCAGGGGGCTGGTCCTATAATTCACCCCTCCACTTT.

This clonotype has ten or more counts. The chain has TRBV28 and TRBJ1-6, with 7 bases aligning to TRBD1. Germline CDR1 MDHEN, CDR2 SYDVKM. The V segment lost 5 bases and the J segment 7 bases; nucleotides outside the gene matches: 5. The CDR3 has 14 amino acids. The CDR3, as DNA: TGTGCCAGCAGTAGGGGACAGCCCAATTCACCCCTCCACTTT. Translating gives CASSRGQPNSPLHF.

This clonotype has at least ten counts. The CDR3 reads CASRFGTANTEAFF. In DNA form, the CDR3 reads TGTGCCAGCAGGTTCGGGACGGCGAACACTGAAGCTTTCTTT. The chain joins TRBV12-3 or TRBV12-4 to TRBJ1-1; a weak D match, TRBD1 (5 bases). The V end lost 6 bases, the J end lost 1 base, and 12 bases lay between the germline ends. This CDR3 has 14 amino acids.

This chain connects TRBV5-6 to TRBJ2-5, with 8 bases aligning to TRBD2. CDR3 length: 15 amino acids. J lost 7 bases, V lost 0 bases, and 8 bases had no gene match. CDR1 is SGHDT and CDR2 is YYEEEE in the germline V gene. This CDR3 is CASSLEASGRGTQYF. The DNA of the CDR3 is TGTGCCAGCAGCTTGGAGGCTAGCGGGCGGGGGACCCAGTACTTC.

The chain combines TRBV11-1 with TRBJ2-3; 7 nucleotides match TRBD1. The CDR3 extends over 14 amino acids. In germline, CDR1 is SGHAT, CDR2 FQDESV (reference sequence). Trimming at V came to 7 bases and at J to 3 bases, leaving 7 bases not matched to a gene. CDR3 in DNA: TGTGCCAGCACGTTCCGACAGGGTACAGATACGCAGTATTTT. It is translated as CASTFRQGTDTQYF.

At least ten counts were recorded for this clonotype. The chain joins TRBV12-3 or TRBV12-4 to TRBJ2-7, with D perhaps matching TRBD1 or TRBD2 (6 bases each). V lost 1 base and J lost 2, with 9 bases in between. CDR3 length equals 14 residues. The CDR3 sequence: CASSLVGGTYEQYF. In DNA form, the CDR3 reads TGTGCCAGCAGTTTAGTAGGGGGGACCTACGAGCAGTACTTC.

CDR3 sequence reads: CASSQVSGLAGRNEQFF. CDR3 sequence (DNA): TGTGCCAGCAGCCAAGTATCGGGACTAGCGGGGCGCAATGAGCAGTTCTTC. The V and J genes are TRBV14 and TRBJ2-1; TRBD2 matches 13 bases. Germline-derived CDR1 and CDR2 are SGHDN and FVKESK. After removal of 1 base from V and 6 bases from J, the junction contained 6 bases not matched to a gene. CDR3 length: 17 amino acids.

This clonotype turned up a few times. This chain connects TRBV19 to TRBJ2-2; D unclear. V lost 3 bases and J 4 bases, leaving 9 bases between the germline ends. CDR1 and CDR2 from the germline V gene are LNHDA and SQIVND (reference sequence). CDR3 length equals 14 residues. CDR3 sequence reads: CASSIGQSTGELFF. CDR3 in DNA: TGTGCCAGTAGTATCGGCCAGAGCACCGGGGAGCTGTTTTTT.

This clonotype was observed a handful of times. The chain joins TRBV28 to TRBJ2-5; 9 bases line up with TRBD1. The J segment lost 3 bases and the V segment lost 3 bases, leaving 5 bases of the junction unmatched. Germline V gene sequence: CDR1 MDHEN, CDR2 SYDVKM. CDR3 length equals 15 residues. This CDR3 is CASSFPGTGKETQYF. The DNA for the CDR3 is TGTGCCAGCAGTTTCCCTGGGACAGGGAAAGAGACCCAGTACTTC.

This clonotype is a singleton in its sample. The chain carries TRBV10-2 and TRBJ2-1; D uncertain. Trimming removed 6 bases from V and 2 bases from J, with 8 bases in between. This CDR3 comprises 13 residues. From germline, CDR1 is WSHSY and CDR2 SAAADI. The CDR3 sequence: CASRERAYNEQFF. CDR3 bases: TGCGCCAGCAGGGAAAGGGCCTACAATGAGCAGTTCTTC.

The chain is built from TRBV29-1 and TRBJ2-2; no reliable D call. Deletions cut 7 bases from V and 2 bases from J, with 14 bases between. Germline CDR1 is SQVTM and CDR2 is ANQGSEA. The CDR3 has 14 residues. The DNA of the CDR3 is TGCAGCGCGAAAAGGGCAGGAAACACCGGGGAGCTGTTTTTT. It codes for CSAKRAGNTGELFF.

This clonotype was counted ten times or more. The chain combines TRBV9 with TRBJ2-7; 9 nucleotides align to TRBD2. Trimming removed 0 bases from V and 5 bases from J; junction bases left unmatched: 6. CDR1 and CDR2 from the germline V gene are SGDLS and YYNGEE. CDR3 length: 15 residues. CDR3 sequence reads: CASSVGLGLAHEQYF. The CDR3 bases are TGTGCCAGCAGCGTAGGTCTGGGACTAGCCCACGAGCAGTACTTC.